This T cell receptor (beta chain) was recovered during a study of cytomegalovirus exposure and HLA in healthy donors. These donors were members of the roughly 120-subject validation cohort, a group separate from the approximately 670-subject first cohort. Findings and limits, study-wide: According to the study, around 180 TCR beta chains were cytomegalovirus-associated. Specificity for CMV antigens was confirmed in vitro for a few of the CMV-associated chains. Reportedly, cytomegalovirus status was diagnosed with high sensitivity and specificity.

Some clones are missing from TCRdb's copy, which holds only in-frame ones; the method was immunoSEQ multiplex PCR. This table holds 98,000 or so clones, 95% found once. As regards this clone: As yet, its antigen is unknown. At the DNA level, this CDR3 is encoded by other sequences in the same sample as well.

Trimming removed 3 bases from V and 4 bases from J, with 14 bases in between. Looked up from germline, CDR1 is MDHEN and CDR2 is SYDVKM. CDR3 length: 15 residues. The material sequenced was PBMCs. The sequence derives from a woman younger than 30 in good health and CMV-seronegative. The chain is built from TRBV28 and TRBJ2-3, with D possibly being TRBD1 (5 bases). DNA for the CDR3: TGTGCCAGCAGTTTGGCCAGGGTGGGCCCAGATACGCAGTATTTT. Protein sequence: CASSLARVGPDTQYF.